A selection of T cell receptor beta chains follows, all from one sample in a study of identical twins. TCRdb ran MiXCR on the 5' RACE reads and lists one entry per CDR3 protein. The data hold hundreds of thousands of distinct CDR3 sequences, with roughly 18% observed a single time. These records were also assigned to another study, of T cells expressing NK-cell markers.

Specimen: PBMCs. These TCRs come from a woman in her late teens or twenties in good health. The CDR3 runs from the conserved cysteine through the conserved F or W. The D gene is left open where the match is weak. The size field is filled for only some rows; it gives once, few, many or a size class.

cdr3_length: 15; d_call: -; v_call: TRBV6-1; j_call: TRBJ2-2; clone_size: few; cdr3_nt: TGTGCCAGCAAGATCAGCTGGAGGGCCACCGGGGAGCTGTTTTTT; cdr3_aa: CASKISWRATGELFF
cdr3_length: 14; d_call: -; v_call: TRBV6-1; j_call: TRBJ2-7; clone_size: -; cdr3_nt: TGTGCCAGCACCTCCCCGGGCCCAGCCTACGAGCAGTACTTC; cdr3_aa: CASTSPGPAYEQYF
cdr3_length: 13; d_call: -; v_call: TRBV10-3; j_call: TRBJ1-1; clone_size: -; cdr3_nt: TGTGCCACCCTCGACCGGGAGAACACTGAAGCTTTCTTT; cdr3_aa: CATLDRENTEAFF
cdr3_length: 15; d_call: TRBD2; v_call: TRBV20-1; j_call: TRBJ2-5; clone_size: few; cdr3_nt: TGCAGTGCTAGAGATCAGACTAGCGGAGAAGAGACCCAGTACTTC; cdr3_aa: CSARDQTSGEETQYF
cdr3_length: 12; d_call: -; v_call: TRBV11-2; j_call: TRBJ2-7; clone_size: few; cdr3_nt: TGTGCCAGCAAGGACTCCCTTTACGAGCAGTACTTC; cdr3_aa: CASKDSLYEQYF
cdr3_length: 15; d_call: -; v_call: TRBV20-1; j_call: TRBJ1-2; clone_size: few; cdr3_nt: TGCAGTGCTACAGAAGGTGGACGGGGGCCCCATGGCTACACCTTC; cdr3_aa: CSATEGGRGPHGYTF
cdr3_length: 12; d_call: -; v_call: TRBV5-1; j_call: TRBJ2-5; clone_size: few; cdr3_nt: TGCGCCACCCGAGACGTTCAAGAGACCCAGTACTTC; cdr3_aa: CATRDVQETQYF
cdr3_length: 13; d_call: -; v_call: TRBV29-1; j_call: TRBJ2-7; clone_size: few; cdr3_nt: TGCAGCGTTGTAATTGGACCATCCTACGAGCAGTACTTC; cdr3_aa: CSVVIGPSYEQYF
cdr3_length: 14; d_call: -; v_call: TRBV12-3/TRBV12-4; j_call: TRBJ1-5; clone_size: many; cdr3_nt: TGTGCCAGCAGTTTTACAGGGAACAATCAGCCCCAGCATTTT; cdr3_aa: CASSFTGNNQPQHF
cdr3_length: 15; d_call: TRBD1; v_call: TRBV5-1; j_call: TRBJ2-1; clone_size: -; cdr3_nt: TGCGCCAGCAGCAGCACAGGGGTACTTTCGGAGGAGCAGTTCTTC; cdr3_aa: CASSSTGVLSEEQFF
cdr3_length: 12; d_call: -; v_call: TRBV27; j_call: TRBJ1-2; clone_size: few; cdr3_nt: TGTGCCAGCAGGTCAGGAAGGGTGGGCTACACCTTC; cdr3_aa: CASRSGRVGYTF
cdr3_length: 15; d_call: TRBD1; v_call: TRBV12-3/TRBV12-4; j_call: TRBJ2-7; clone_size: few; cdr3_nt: TGTGCCAGCAGTTTAAGAGGGACAGGTGGTAGCGAGCAGTACTTC; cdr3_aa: CASSLRGTGGSEQYF
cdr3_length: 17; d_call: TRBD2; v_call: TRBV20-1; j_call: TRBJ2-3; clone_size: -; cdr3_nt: TGCAGTGCTAGAGGGGCAGCGGGAAAGAGTAGCACAGATACGCAGTATTTT; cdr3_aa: CSARGAAGKSSTDTQYF
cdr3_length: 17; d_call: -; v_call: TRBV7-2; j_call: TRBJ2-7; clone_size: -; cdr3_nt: TGTGCCAGCAGCTTATACCTATCGGGACTGCTCAGCTACGAGCAGTACTTC; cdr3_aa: CASSLYLSGLLSYEQYF
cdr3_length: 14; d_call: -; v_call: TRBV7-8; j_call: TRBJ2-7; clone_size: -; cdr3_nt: TGTGCCAGCAGTCCTCGACAGCTTCCCTACGAGCAGTACTTC; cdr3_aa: CASSPRQLPYEQYF
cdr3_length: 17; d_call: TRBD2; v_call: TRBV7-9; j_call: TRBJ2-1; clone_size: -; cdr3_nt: TGTGCCAGCTCCGCCTATGCGAGCGGGGGTCTATACAATGAGCAGTTCTTC; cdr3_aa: CASSAYASGGLYNEQFF
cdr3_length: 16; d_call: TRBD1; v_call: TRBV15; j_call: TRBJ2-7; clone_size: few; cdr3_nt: TGTGCCACCAGCAGAGGATGGGACAGGGCCCCCTACGAGCAGTACTTC; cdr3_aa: CATSRGWDRAPYEQYF
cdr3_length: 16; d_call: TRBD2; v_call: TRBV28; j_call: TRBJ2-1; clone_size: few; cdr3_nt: TGTGCCAGCAGTTCCCTCCGACTAGCGGACTACAATGAGCAGTTCTTC; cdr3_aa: CASSSLRLADYNEQFF
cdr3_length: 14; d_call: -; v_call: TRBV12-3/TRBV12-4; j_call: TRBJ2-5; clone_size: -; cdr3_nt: TGTGCCAGCAGTTCCGGCGACAGGTTCAGGGCCCAGTACTTC; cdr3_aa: CASSSGDRFRAQYF
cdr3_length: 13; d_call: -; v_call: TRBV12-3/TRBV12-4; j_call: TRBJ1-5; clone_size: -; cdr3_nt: TGTGCCACTTCACGGGGCCCCAATCAGCCCCAGCATTTT; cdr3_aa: CATSRGPNQPQHF